This paragraph covers one T cell receptor (beta chain) sequence. The antigen remains unidentified. The data were obtained in a study of cytomegalovirus exposure and HLA in healthy donors. Broader study findings: At a 0.05 false discovery rate, a later analysis found approximately 15,000 TCR beta sequences to be associated with HLA alleles. One cluster of highly shared sequence variants probably arose as a sequencing artifact. According to a later analysis, donors in an Asian-associated ancestry cluster reportedly had fewer N-insertions than the approximately 670-donor mean. There were some public TCRs occurring in many donors, but most TCR sequences were rare.

The PCR ran on 60 Vbeta and 13 Jbeta primers. Using immunoSEQ multiplex PCR, the repertoire was profiled, and TCRdb retains in-frame clones only, with some absent. The table has 150,000 to 200,000 clones, about 77% seen once; the top ten hold approximately 2.9%. V lost 4 bases, J lost 2 bases, and 14 bases lay in between. CDR3 size: 15 residues. Looked up from germline, CDR1 is SGHRS and CDR2 is YFSETQ. The sequence was collected from a female donor in good health and CMV-seronegative. Sequencing input: PBMCs. The V call is TRBV5-1, the J call TRBJ2-3; D is undetermined. The CDR3, as DNA: TGCGCCAGCAGCGATAGCAATGCAAACACAGATACGCAGTATTTT. Translated, it gives CASSDSNANTDTQYF.